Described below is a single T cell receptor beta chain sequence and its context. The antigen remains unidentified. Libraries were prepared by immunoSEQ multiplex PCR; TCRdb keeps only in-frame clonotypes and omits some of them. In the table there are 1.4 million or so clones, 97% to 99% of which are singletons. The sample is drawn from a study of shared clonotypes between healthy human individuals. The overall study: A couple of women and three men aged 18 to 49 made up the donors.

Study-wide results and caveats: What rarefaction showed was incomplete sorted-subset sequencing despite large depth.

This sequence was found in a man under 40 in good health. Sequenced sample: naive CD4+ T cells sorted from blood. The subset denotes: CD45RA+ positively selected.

The CDR3 nucleotides read TGTGCCAGCATCAGAGACAGGGTGGCAGATACGCAGTATTTT. Translating gives CASIRDRVADTQYF. The rearrangement joins TRBV28 to TRBJ2-3, with 7 positions matching TRBD1. Germline V gene sequence: CDR1 MDHEN, CDR2 SYDVKM. V lost 7 bases, J lost 4 bases, and 8 bases stayed unmatched. This CDR3 spans 14 amino acids.